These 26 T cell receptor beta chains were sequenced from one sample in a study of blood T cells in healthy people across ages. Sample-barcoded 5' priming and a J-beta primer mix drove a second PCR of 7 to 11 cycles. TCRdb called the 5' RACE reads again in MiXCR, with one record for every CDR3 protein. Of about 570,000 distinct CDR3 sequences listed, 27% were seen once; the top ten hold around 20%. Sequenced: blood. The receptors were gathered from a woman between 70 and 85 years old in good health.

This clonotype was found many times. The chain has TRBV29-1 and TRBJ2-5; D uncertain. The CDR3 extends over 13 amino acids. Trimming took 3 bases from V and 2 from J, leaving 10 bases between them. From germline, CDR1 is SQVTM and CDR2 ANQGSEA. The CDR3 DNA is TGCAGCGTTGAGCGGTTACTACAAGAGACCCAGTACTTC. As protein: CSVERLLQETQYF. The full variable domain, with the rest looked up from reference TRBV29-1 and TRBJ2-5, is SAVISQKPSRDICQRGTSLTIQCQVDSQVTMMFWYRQQPGQSLTLIATANQGSEATYESGFVIDKFPISRPNLTFSTLTVSNMSPEDSSIYLCSVERLLQETQYFGPGTRLLVL.

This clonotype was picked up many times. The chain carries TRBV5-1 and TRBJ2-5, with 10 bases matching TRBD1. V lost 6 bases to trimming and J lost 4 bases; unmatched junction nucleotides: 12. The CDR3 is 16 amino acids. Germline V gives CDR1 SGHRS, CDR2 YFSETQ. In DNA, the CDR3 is TGCGCCAGCACGCGGGACAGGGGATCTGGGGGAGAGACCCAGTACTTC. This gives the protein CASTRDRGSGGETQYF. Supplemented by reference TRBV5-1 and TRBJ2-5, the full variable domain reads KAGVTQTPRYLIKTRGQQVTLSCSPISGHRSVSWYQQTPGQGLQFLFEYFSETQRNKGNFPGRFSGRQFSNSRSEMNVSTLELGDSALYLCASTRDRGSGGETQYFGPGTRLLVL.

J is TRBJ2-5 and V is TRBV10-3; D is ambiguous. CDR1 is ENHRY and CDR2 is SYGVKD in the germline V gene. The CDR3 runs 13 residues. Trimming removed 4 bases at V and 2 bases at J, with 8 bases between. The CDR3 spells CAISGPRQETQYF. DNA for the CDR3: TGTGCCATCAGTGGCCCCCGGCAAGAGACCCAGTACTTC.

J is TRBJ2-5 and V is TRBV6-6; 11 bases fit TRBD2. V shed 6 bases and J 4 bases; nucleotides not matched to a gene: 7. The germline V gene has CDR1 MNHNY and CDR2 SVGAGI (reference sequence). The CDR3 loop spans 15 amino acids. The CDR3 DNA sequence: TGTGCCAGCAGCCTCACTAGCGGGGGATCAGAGACCCAGTACTTC. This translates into CASSLTSGGSETQYF.

CDR3 region: CASSSQYF. DNA for the CDR3: TGCGCCAGCAGCAGCCAGTACTTC. This chain uses TRBV4-1 with TRBJ2-5; D ambiguous. CDR1 MGHRA and CDR2 YSYEKL come from the germline V gene. This CDR3 region has 8 residues. V lost 5 bases, J lost 10 bases, and 2 bases lay in between.

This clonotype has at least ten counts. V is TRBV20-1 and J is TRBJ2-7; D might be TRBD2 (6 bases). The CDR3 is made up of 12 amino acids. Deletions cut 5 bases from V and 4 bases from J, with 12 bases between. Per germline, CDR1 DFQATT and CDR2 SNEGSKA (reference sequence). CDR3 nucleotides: TGCAGTGCTCCCCGGGACTCTTACGAGCAGTACTTC. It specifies CSAPRDSYEQYF.

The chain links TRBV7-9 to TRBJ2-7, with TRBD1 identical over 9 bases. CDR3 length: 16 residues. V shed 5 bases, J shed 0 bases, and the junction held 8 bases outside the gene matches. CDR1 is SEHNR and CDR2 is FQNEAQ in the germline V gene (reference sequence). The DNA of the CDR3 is TGTGCCAGCAGCCCACACCGGGACAGGGACTCCTACGAGCAGTACTTC. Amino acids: CASSPHRDRDSYEQYF.

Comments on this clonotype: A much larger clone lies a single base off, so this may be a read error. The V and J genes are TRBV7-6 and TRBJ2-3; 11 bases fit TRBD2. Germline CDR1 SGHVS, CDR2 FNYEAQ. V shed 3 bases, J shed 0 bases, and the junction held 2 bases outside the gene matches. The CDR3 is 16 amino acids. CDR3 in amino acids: CASSFLAGGSTDTQYF. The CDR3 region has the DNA TGTGCCAGCAGCTTCTTAGCGGGGGGGAGCACAGATACGCAGTATTTT. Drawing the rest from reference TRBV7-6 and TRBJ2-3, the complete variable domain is GAGVSQSPRYKVTKRGQDVALRCDPISGHVSLYWYRQALGQGPEFLTYFNYEAQQDKSGLPNDRFSAERPEGSISTLTIQRTEQRDSAMYRCASSFLAGGSTDTQYFGPGTRLTVL.

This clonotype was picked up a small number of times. The CDR3 region is CASSSHSTTRRAQETQYF. The CDR3 region has the DNA TGTGCCAGCAGCTCCCACAGCACCACACGGAGGGCCCAAGAGACCCAGTACTTC. The rearrangement links TRBV7-9 to TRBJ2-5; D is possibly TRBD2 (6 bases). V lost 4 bases to trimming and J lost 1 base, with 22 bases between them. The CDR3 is 18 residues long. Germline CDR1 SEHNR, CDR2 FQNEAQ (reference sequence).

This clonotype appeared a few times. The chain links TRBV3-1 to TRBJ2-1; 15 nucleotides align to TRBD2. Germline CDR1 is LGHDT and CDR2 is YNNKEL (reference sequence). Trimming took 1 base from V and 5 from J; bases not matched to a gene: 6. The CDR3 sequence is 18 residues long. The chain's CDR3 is CASSQGTSGGAYHNEQFF. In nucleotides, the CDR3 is TGTGCCAGCAGCCAAGGGACTAGCGGGGGGGCCTACCACAATGAGCAGTTCTTC.

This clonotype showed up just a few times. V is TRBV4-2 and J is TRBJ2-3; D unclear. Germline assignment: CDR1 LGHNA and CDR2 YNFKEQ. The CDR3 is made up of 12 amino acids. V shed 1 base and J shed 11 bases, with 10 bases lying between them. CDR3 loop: CASSQALGMQYF. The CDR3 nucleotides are TGTGCCAGCAGCCAAGCCCTAGGCATGCAGTATTTT.

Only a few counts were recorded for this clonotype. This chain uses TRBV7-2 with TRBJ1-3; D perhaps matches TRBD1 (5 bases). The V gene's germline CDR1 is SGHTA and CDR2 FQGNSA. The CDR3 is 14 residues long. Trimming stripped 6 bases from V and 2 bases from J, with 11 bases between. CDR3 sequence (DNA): TGTGCCAGCAGTCGACAGTACGCTGGAAACACCATATATTTT. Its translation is CASSRQYAGNTIYF.

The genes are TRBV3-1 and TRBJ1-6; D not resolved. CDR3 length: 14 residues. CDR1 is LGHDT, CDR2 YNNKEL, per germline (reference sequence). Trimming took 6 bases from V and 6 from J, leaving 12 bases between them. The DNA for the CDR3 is TGTGCCAGCAGTTCCGGTCGCGCTAATTCACCCCTCCACTTT. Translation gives CASSSGRANSPLHF.

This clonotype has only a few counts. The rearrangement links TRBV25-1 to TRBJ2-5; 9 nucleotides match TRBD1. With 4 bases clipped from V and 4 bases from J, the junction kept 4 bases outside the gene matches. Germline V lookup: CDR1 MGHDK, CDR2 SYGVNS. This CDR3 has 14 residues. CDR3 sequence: CASSVRQGGETQYF. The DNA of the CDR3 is TGTGCCAGCAGTGTACGACAGGGGGGAGAGACCCAGTACTTC.

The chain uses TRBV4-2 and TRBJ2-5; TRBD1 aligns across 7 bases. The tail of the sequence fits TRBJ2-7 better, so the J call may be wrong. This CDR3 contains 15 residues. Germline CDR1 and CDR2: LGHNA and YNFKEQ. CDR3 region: CASSQETGLTYEQYF. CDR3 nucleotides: TGTGCCAGCAGCCAAGAGACAGGGTTGACTTACGAGCAGTACTTC.

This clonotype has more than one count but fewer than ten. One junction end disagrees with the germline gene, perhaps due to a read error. CDR3 region: CAGSSRPAGIYGYTF. CDR3 sequence (DNA): TGTGCCGGCAGCTCTCGGCCAGCGGGAATATATGGCTACACCTTC. This chain links TRBV7-2 with TRBJ1-2; D is undetermined. Germline V gene sequence: CDR1 SGHTA, CDR2 FQGNSA. CDR3 length: 15 residues. The full variable domain, its missing parts supplied by reference TRBV7-2 and TRBJ1-2, is GAGVSQSPSNKVTEKGKDVELRCDPISGHTALYWYRQSLGQGLEFLIYFQGNSAPDKSGLPSDRFSAERTGGSVSTLTIQRTQQEDSAVYLCAGSSRPAGIYGYTFGSGTRLTVV.

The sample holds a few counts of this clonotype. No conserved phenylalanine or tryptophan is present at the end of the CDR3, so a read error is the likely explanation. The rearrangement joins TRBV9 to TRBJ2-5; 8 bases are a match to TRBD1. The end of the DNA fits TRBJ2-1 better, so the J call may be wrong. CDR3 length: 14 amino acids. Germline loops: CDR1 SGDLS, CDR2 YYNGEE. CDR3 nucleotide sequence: TGTGCCAGCAGCGTCACAGGACAGGGCAATGAGCAGTTCCTC. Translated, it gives CASSVTGQGNEQFL.

Here the CDR3 reads CASSENGGGLSYEQYF. The CDR3, as DNA: TGTGCCAGCAGTGAAAACGGGGGTGGCCTCTCCTACGAGCAGTACTTC. This rearrangement joins TRBV6-1 to TRBJ2-7; TRBD2 might be the D (6 bases). Germline lookup yields CDR1 MNHNS and CDR2 SASEGT. The CDR3 covers 16 residues. Trimming cost V 2 bases and J 0 bases, with 14 bases left between them.

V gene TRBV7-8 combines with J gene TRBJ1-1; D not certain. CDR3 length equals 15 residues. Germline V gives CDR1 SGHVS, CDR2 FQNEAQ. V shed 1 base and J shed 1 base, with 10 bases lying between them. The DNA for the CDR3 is TGTGCCAGCAGCTTAGGGATCGGACCGAACACTGAAGCTTTCTTT. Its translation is CASSLGIGPNTEAFF.

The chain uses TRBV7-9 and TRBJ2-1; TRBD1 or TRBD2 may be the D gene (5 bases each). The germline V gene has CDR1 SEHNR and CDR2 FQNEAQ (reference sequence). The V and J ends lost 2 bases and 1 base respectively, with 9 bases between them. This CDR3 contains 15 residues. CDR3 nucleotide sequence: TGTGCCAGCAGCTTACCGGGGACGTCCTACAATGAGCAGTTCTTC. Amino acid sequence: CASSLPGTSYNEQFF.

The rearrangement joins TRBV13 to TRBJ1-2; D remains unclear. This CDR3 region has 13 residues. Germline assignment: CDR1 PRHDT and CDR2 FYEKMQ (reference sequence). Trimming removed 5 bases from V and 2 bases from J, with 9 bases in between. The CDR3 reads CASSVARNYGYTF. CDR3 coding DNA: TGTGCCAGCAGCGTCGCAAGGAACTATGGCTACACCTTC.

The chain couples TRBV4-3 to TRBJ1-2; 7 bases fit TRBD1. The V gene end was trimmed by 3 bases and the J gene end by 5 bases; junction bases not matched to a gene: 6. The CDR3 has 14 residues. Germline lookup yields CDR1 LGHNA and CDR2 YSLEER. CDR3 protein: CASSHRQGGYGYTF. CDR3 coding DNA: TGCGCCAGCAGCCACCGACAGGGAGGGTATGGCTACACCTTC.

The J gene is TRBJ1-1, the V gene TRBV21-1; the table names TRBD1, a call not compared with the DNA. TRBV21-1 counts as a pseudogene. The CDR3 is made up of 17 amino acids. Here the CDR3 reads CASSKNGQGARDTEAFF. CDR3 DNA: TGTGCCAGCAGCAAGAACGGACAGGGGGCTCGTGATACTGAAGCTTTCTTT.

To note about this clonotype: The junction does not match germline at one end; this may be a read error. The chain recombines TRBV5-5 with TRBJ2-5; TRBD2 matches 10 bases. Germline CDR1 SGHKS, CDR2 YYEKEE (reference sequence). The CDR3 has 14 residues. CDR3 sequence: CASSKAGGGEIQYF. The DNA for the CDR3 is TGTGCCAGCAGTAAAGCGGGGGGGGGAGAGATCCAGTACTTC.

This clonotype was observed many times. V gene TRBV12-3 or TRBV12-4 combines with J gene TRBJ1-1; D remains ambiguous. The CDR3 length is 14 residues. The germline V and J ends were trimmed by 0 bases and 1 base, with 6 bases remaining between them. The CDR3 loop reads CASSLAGPNTEAFF. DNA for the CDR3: TGTGCCAGCAGTTTAGCAGGCCCGAACACTGAAGCTTTCTTT.

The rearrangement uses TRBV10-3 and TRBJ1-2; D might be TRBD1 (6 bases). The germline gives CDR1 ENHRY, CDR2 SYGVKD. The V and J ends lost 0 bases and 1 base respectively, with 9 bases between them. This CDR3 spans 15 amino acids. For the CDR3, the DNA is TGTGCCATCAGTGAGTCGAGGGGGATTAACTATGGCTACACCTTC. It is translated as CAISESRGINYGYTF.